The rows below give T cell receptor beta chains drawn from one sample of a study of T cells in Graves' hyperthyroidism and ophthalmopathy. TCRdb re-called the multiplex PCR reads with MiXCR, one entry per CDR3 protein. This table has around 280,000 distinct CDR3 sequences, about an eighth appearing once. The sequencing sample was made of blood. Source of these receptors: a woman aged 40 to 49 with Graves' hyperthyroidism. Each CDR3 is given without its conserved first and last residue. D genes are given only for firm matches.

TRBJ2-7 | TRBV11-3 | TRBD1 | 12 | ASSDGTGANEQY
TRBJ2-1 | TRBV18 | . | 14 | ASLNPGRSSYNEQF
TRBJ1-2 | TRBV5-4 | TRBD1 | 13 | ASSPQGGPFYGYT
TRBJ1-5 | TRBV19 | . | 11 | ASGDYSNQPQH
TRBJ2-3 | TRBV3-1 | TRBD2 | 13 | ASSPGGSGICTQY
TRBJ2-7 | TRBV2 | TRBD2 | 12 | ASKLGLGNFEQY
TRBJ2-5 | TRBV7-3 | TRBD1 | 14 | ASSFGTGNSGETQY
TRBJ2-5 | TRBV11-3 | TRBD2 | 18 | ASSLAKRLAGGHNQETQY
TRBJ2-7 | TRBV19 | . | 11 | ASSLGGYYEQY
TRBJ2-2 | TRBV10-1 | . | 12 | ASRRESSTGELF
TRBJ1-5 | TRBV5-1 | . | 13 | ASSLEGGRNQPQH
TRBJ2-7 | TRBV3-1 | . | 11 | ASSQGYMYEQY
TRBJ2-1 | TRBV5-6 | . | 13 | ASSVLGGSYNEQF
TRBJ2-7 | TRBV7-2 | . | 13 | ASSFGGDISYEQY
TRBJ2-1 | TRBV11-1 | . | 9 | ASSSLVEKF
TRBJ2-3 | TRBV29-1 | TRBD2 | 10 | SAPTSGRTQY
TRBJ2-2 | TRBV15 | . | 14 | ATSRVWAGSSGELF
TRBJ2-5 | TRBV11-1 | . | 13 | ASSLTHGLQETQY
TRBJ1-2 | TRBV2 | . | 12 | ASSKQGFDYGYT
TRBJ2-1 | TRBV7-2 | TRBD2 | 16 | ASSLAPGQRELFNEQF
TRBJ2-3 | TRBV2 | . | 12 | ASNRDTDRDTQY
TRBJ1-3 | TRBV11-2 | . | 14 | ASSRDRTSSGNTIY
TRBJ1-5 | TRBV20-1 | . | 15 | SARRGVGKYSNQPQH
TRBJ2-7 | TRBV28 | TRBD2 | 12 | ASSLGSGNYEQY
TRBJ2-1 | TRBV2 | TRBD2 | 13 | ASRDRTSGRSEQF
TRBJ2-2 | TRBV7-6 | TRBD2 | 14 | ANSRGLAGVSGELF